Included here is one TCR beta chain sequence, with context. The sample belongs to a study of T cell changes during pregnancy in multiple sclerosis. Generated by immunoSEQ multiplex PCR, the TCRdb table keeps only in-frame clones and is missing some. The table shows about 57,000 clones, with around 93% occurring only once. CDR3 length equals 16 residues. Germline V gene sequence: CDR1 SEHNR, CDR2 FQNEAQ (reference sequence). Losses at the gene ends were 2 bases for V and 2 bases for J; bases not matched to a gene: 7. This TCR derives from a female donor in good health, enrolled as a control in a pregnancy study. This rearrangement joins TRBV7-9 to TRBJ2-3, with 7 positions matching TRBD1. The specimen comprised peripheral blood, sampled after pregnancy. CDR3 loop: CASSLRDSGDTDTQYF. The CDR3, as DNA: TGTGCCAGCAGCTTACGGGACAGTGGAGACACAGATACGCAGTATTTT. Variable domain in full (rest from reference TRBV7-9 and TRBJ2-3): DTGVSQNPRHKITKRGQNVTFRCDPISEHNRLYWYRQTLGQGPEFLTYFQNEAQLEKSRLLSDRFSAERPKGSFSTLEIQRTEQGDSAMYLCASSLRDSGDTDTQYFGPGTRLTVL.